The next 22 T cell receptor beta chains were all read from a single sample in a study of radiation and T cells in renal cell carcinoma. Time point in this sample: baseline pretreatment blood. The treatment was: 15 Gy SBRT to primary tumor, nephrectomy 4 weeks later. Assay: immunoSEQ multiplex PCR; the TCRdb copy retains only in-frame clones and omits some. This sample has 150,000 or so clones, with about 88% found just once. Source: blood, taken from a patient whose treatment included radiotherapy and nephrectomy. The receptors shown here come from a woman in her 70s with renal cell carcinoma.

In nucleotides, the CDR3 is TGTGCCAGCAAGAAGGGGGGGGCGGAGACCCAGTACTTC. Translated, it gives CASKKGGAETQYF. The chain uses TRBV6-5 and TRBJ2-5, with D possibly being TRBD2 (7 bases). The CDR3 has 13 amino acids. Germline loops: CDR1 MNHEY, CDR2 SVGAGI. The germline V and J ends were trimmed by 7 bases and 5 bases, with 14 bases remaining between them.

This rearrangement joins TRBV6-1 to TRBJ1-1, with D uncertain. The V end lost 4 bases, the J end lost 1 base, and 4 bases lay between the germline ends. Germline CDR1 and CDR2: MNHNS and SASEGT. This CDR3 region has 12 residues. In DNA, the CDR3 is TGTGCCAGCAGTGTCACGAACACTGAAGCTTTCTTT. Translated, it gives CASSVTNTEAFF.

The chain recombines TRBV27 with TRBJ1-5; TRBD1 might be the D (6 bases). Germline CDR1 and CDR2: MNHEY and SMNVEV (reference sequence). The V gene lost 5 bases and the J gene lost 0 bases, with 14 bases spanning the gap. This CDR3 contains 16 residues. Here the CDR3 reads CASSLAGGYSNQPQHF. In nucleotides, the CDR3 is TGTGCCAGCAGTCTGGCCGGGGGCTATAGCAATCAGCCCCAGCATTTT.

The chain uses TRBV5-1 and TRBJ2-2, with D tentatively TRBD1 (5 bases). In germline, CDR1 is SGHRS, CDR2 YFSETQ. Trimming removed 2 bases at V and 3 bases at J, with 8 bases between. This CDR3 has 14 amino acids. CDR3 sequence reads: CASSFPTDTGELFF. The CDR3 DNA reads as TGCGCCAGCAGCTTTCCGACAGACACCGGGGAGCTGTTTTTT.

The chain has TRBV10-2 and TRBJ1-1; D is ambiguous. Germline V gives CDR1 WSHSY, CDR2 SAAADI. CDR3 length: 14 amino acids. The V gene lost 0 bases and the J gene lost 5 bases, with 10 bases spanning the gap. The CDR3 bases are TGCGCCAGCAGTGAGTCTATCGGGGATACTGAAGCTTTCTTT. As protein: CASSESIGDTEAFF.

The rearrangement links TRBV6-6 to TRBJ1-1, with TRBD1 as a possible D gene (5 bases). The CDR3 is 13 residues long. Germline CDR1 MNHNY, CDR2 SVGAGI (reference sequence). V gave up 0 bases and J gave up 8 bases, with 10 bases separating them. The CDR3 region has the DNA TGTGCCAGCAGTTACTCGGGGGGATACGAAGCTTTCTTT. Its protein product is CASSYSGGYEAFF.

The rearrangement links TRBV11-3 to TRBJ2-2; no clear D gene. V lost 1 base, J lost 7 bases, and 4 bases lay in between. The CDR3 spans 12 residues. From germline, CDR1 is SGHNT and CDR2 YENEEA. The CDR3 bases are TGTGCCAGCAGCTTAGGGAGCGGGGAGCTGTTTTTT. Translation gives CASSLGSGELFF.

CDR3 in amino acids: CASSLAFGTGGTEAFF. CDR3 DNA sequence: TGCGCCAGCAGCTTGGCCTTTGGGACAGGGGGCACTGAAGCTTTCTTT. The gene calls are TRBV5-1 and TRBJ1-1, with 11 bases fitting TRBD1. Germline V gives CDR1 SGHRS, CDR2 YFSETQ. Trimming at V came to 0 bases and at J to 4 bases, leaving 5 bases not matched to a gene. The CDR3 runs 16 residues.

V gene TRBV7-2 combines with J gene TRBJ2-6; D is perhaps TRBD1 or TRBD2 (5 bases each). The CDR3 runs to 17 residues. V was trimmed by 0 bases and J by 0 bases, leaving 9 bases between them. Germline V CDR1 and CDR2: SGHTA, FQGNSA. The CDR3 DNA reads TGTGCCAGCAGCTTAGCGGGACGTACCTCTGGGGCCAACGTCCTGACTTTC. It codes for CASSLAGRTSGANVLTF.

J is TRBJ1-2 and V is TRBV6-5; unclear D gene. This CDR3 has 13 residues. Trimming left V 3 bases short and J 5 bases short, with 10 bases between. CDR1 is MNHEY, CDR2 SVGAGI, per germline. The CDR3 nucleotides are TGTGCCAGCAGTTATGACATACGATATGGCTACACCTTC. Translation gives CASSYDIRYGYTF.

The chain links TRBV9 to TRBJ1-3, with D uncertain. The germline V gene has CDR1 SGDLS and CDR2 YYNGEE. Trimming took off 0 bases at V and 0 bases at J, with 13 bases between the two ends. The CDR3 runs 17 residues. CDR3 sequence reads: CASSVGLQESSGNTIYF. CDR3 sequence (DNA): TGTGCCAGCAGCGTAGGTCTCCAGGAAAGCTCTGGAAACACCATATATTTT.

The J gene is TRBJ2-5, the V gene TRBV7-9, with D hard to call. The CDR3 extends over 14 amino acids. Germline CDR1 and CDR2: SEHNR and FQNEAQ (reference sequence). Trimming left V 1 base short and J 1 base short, with 7 bases between. CDR3 loop: CASSLGQIQETQYF. The CDR3 nucleotides are TGTGCCAGCAGCTTAGGGCAAATCCAAGAGACCCAGTACTTC.

The chain has TRBV19 and TRBJ1-6; 8 nucleotides align to TRBD1. Per germline, CDR1 LNHDA and CDR2 SQIVND (reference sequence). V gave up 10 bases and J gave up 9 bases; unmatched junction bases: 8. The CDR3 sequence is 13 residues long. In DNA form, the CDR3 reads TGTGCCACCTCGACAGGGGCGGGTTCACCCCTCCACTTT. This encodes CATSTGAGSPLHF. Full variable domain (remainder filled in from reference TRBV19 and TRBJ1-6): DGGITQSPKYLFRKEGQNVTLSCEQNLNHDAMYWYRQDPGQGLRLIYYSQIVNDFQKGDIAEGYSVSREKKESFPLTVTSAQKNPTAFYLCATSTGAGSPLHFGNGTRLTVT.

This chain links TRBV6-4 with TRBJ2-7; D possibly corresponds to TRBD1 (5 bases). V was cut by 3 bases and J by 4 bases, with 13 bases left in between. The CDR3 spans 14 residues. Per the germline V gene, CDR1 is MRHNA and CDR2 is SNTAGT. In nucleotides, the CDR3 is TGTGCCAGCAGTGAATTTCCAGGGTCTTACGAGCAGTACTTC. Amino acid sequence: CASSEFPGSYEQYF.

In its sample, this clone was seen once. The V call is TRBV9, the J call TRBJ1-2, with 7 nucleotides matching TRBD1. V was clipped by 4 bases and J by 4 bases; unmatched bases: 10. The CDR3 runs 15 residues. CDR1 and CDR2 from the germline V gene are SGDLS and YYNGEE. The CDR3 reads CASSPTGGGSYGYTF. As DNA, the CDR3 is TGTGCCAGCAGCCCGACCGGAGGGGGCAGCTATGGCTACACCTTC.

The table lists this clone with a count of one. One junction end does not reproduce the germline sequence, and a read error may be involved. The chain is built from TRBV19 and TRBJ2-5; a weak D match, TRBD2 (6 bases). The CDR3 runs 14 residues. Per the germline V gene, CDR1 is LNHDA and CDR2 is SQIVND (reference sequence). The CDR3 DNA is TGTGCCAGTAGTACGCCGGGACTGCTAGAGGCCCAGTACTTC. This translates into CASSTPGLLEAQYF.

The CDR3 DNA is TGTGCCAGTAGTAGTACACAGGAGCAAGCTTTCTTT. Translated, it gives CASSSTQEQAFF. The chain uses TRBV19 and TRBJ1-1; TRBD1 might be the D (5 bases). This CDR3 has 12 residues. The germline CDR1 and CDR2 sequences are LNHDA and SQIVND (reference sequence). Trimming took off 4 bases at V and 9 bases at J, with 12 bases between the two ends.

The CDR3 DNA reads TGTGCCAGCAGCCGCGGACAGGTGGACAATGAGCAGTTCTTC. The encoded protein is CASSRGQVDNEQFF. The chain joins TRBV4-2 to TRBJ2-1, with TRBD1 matching 7 bases. The germline V gene has CDR1 LGHNA and CDR2 YNFKEQ. V was pared by 4 bases and J by 5 bases, with 5 bases of the junction left unmatched. This CDR3 is built from 14 residues.

V gene TRBV19 combines with J gene TRBJ1-5; 9 bases are shared with TRBD1. V was pared by 8 bases and J by 7 bases, with 12 bases of the junction left unmatched. Germline CDR1 and CDR2: LNHDA and SQIVND (reference sequence). The CDR3 contains 15 residues. This CDR3 reads CASSIGGQGRQPQHF. The CDR3 DNA reads TGTGCCAGTTCAATTGGGGGACAGGGACGACAGCCCCAGCATTTT. Filled out from reference TRBV19 and TRBJ1-5, the complete variable domain reads DGGITQSPKYLFRKEGQNVTLSCEQNLNHDAMYWYRQDPGQGLRLIYYSQIVNDFQKGDIAEGYSVSREKKESFPLTVTSAQKNPTAFYLCASSIGGQGRQPQHFGDGTRLSIL.

This chain joins TRBV2 and TRBJ2-3; D assignment may be TRBD1 or TRBD2 (5 bases each). Germline V gene data show CDR1 as SNHLY and CDR2 as FYNNEI. The CDR3 loop spans 15 amino acids. The V gene lost 6 bases and the J gene lost 6 bases, with 19 bases spanning the gap. The CDR3 sequence is CASRGDSGFGDTQYF. DNA of the CDR3: TGTGCCAGCAGGGGGGATAGTGGGTTTGGGGATACGCAGTATTTT. The whole variable domain, remainder taken from reference TRBV2 and TRBJ2-3, is EPEVTQTPSHQVTQMGQEVILRCVPISNHLYFYWYRQILGQKVEFLVSFYNNEISEKSEIFDDQFSVERPDGSNFTLKIRSTKLEDSAMYFCASRGDSGFGDTQYFGPGTRLTVL.

The chain has TRBV5-1 and TRBJ1-2; D unresolved. Trimming pared 4 bases from V and 1 base from J, leaving 11 bases between. The CDR3 has 14 residues. Germline V gene sequence: CDR1 SGHRS, CDR2 YFSETQ. The CDR3 bases are TGCGCCAGCAGCCCCGAGTGGGTTAACTATGGCTACACCTTC. It is translated as CASSPEWVNYGYTF.

About this clone itself: In the same sample, other DNA sequences code for this CDR3. This chain links TRBV4-3 with TRBJ1-1, with D unclear. V gave up 3 bases and J gave up 2 bases, with 13 bases separating them. The CDR3 is 15 amino acids. CDR1 and CDR2 from the germline V gene are LGHNA and YSLEER. The CDR3 sequence is CASSHLPIDNTEAFF. CDR3 bases: TGCGCCAGCAGCCACCTCCCGATTGATAACACTGAAGCTTTCTTT.